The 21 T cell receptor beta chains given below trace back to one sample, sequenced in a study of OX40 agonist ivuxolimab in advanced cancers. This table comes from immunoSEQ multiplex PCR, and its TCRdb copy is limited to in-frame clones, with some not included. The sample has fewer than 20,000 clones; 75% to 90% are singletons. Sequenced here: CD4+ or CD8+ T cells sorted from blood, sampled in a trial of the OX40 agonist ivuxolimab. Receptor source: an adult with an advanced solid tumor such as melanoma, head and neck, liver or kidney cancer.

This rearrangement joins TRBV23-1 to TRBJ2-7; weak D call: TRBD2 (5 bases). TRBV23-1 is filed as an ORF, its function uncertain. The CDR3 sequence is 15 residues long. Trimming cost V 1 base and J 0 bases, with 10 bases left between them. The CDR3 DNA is TGCGCCAGCAGTCAATGGGAGAAGAACTCCTACGAGCAGTACTTC. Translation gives CASSQWEKNSYEQYF.

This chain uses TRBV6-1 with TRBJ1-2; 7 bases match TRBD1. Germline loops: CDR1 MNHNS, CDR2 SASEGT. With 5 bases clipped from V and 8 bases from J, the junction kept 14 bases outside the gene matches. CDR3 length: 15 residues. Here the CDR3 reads CASSTPMDRLGGYTF. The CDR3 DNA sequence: TGTGCCAGCAGTACTCCTATGGACAGGTTGGGCGGCTACACCTTC.

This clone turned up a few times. CDR3 sequence: CASSEPAGGHPYEQYF. The CDR3 DNA follows: TGTGCCAGCAGTGAACCCGCGGGAGGCCACCCCTACGAGCAGTACTTC. V gene TRBV2 combines with J gene TRBJ2-7, with TRBD2 identical over 8 bases. This CDR3 contains 16 residues. Germline values: CDR1 SNHLY, CDR2 FYNNEI. Unmatched junction bases numbered 8, after V lost 2 bases and J lost 2 bases.

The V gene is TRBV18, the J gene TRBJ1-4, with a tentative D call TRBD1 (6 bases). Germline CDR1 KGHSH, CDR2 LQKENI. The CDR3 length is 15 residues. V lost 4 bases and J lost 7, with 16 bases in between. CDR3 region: CASSQSGASGEKLFF. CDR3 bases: TGTGCCAGCTCACAATCAGGGGCTAGCGGTGAAAAACTGTTTTTT. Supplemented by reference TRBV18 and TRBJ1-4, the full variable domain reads NAGVMQNPRHLVRRRGQEARLRCSPMKGHSHVYWYRQLPEEGLKFMVYLQKENIIDESGMPKERFSAEFPKEGPSILRIQQVVRGDSAAYFCASSQSGASGEKLFFGSGTQLSVL.

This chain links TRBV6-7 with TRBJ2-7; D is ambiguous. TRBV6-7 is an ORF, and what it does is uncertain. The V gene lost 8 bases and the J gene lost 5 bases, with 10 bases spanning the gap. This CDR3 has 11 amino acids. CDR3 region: CASPRRHEQYF. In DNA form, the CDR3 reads TGTGCCAGCCCCCGACGGCACGAGCAGTACTTC.

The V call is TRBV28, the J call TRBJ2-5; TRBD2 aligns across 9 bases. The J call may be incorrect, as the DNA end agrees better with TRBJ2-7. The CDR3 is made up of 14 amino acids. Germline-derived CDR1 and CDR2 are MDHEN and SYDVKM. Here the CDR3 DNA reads TGTGCCAGCAGCCAGACTAGCGGCACTTACGAGCAGTACTTC. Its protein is CASSQTSGTYEQYF.

The CDR3: CASSLWGQGNTGELFF. The CDR3 DNA reads TGTGCCAGCAGTCTCTGGGGACAGGGGAACACCGGGGAGCTGTTTTTT. This chain links TRBV27 with TRBJ2-2, with 9 bases lining up with TRBD1. Germline V gene lookup returns CDR1 MNHEY and CDR2 SMNVEV (reference sequence). With V trimmed by 5 bases and J by 1 base, 5 bases remained unmatched. The CDR3 is 16 residues long.

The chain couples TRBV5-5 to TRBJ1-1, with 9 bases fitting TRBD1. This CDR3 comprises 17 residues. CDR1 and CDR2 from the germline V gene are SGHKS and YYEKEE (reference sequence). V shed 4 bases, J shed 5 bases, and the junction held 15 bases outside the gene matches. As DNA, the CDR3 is TGTGCCAGCAGCAAGAACCCCACAGGGGGCGCGGGAACTGAAGCTTTCTTT. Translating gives CASSKNPTGGAGTEAFF.

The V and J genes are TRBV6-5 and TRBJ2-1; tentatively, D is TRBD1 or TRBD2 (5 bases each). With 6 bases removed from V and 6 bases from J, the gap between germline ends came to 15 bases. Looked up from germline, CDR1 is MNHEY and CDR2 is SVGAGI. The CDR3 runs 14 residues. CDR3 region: CASSGGGVGNEQFF. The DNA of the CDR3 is TGTGCCAGCAGCGGTGGGGGAGTGGGCAATGAGCAGTTCTTC.

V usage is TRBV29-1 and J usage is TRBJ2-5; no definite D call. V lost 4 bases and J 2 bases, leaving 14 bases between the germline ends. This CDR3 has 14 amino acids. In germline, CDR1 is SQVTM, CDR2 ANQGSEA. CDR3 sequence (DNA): TGCAGCGTTGGGGGTCAAGCATATCAAGAGACCCAGTACTTC. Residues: CSVGGQAYQETQYF.

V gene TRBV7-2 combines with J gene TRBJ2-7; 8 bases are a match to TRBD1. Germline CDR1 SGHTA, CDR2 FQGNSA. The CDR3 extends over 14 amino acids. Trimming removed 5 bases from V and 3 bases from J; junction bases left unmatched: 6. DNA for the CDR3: TGTGCCAGCAGCCCGGGACAGGAGGTCTACGAGCAGTACTTC. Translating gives CASSPGQEVYEQYF.

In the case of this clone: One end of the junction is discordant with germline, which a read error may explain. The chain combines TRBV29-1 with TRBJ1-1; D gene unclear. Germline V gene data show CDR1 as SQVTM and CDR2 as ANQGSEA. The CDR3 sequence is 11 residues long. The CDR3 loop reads CSVPSNSEAFF. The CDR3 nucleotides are TGCAGCGTTCCCAGTAACAGTGAAGCTTTCTTT.

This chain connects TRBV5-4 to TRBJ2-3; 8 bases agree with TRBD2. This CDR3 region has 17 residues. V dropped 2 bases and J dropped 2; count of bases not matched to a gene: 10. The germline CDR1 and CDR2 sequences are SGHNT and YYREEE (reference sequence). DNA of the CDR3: TGTGCCAGCAGCTTCCGGGCCACTAGCGGAAACACAGATACGCAGTATTTT. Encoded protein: CASSFRATSGNTDTQYF.

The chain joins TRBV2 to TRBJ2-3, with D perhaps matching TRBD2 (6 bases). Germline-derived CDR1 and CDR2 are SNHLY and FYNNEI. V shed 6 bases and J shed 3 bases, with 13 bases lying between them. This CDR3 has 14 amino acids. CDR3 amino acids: CASRGLAETDTQYF. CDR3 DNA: TGTGCCAGCAGGGGACTTGCGGAGACAGATACGCAGTATTTT.

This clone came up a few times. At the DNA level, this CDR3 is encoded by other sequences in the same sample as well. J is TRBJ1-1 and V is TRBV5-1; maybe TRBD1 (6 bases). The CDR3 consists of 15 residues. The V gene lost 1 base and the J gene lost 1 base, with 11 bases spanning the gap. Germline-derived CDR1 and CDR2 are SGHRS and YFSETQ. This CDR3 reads CASSLSGQPNTEAFF. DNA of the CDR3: TGCGCCAGCAGCTTGAGTGGACAGCCGAACACTGAAGCTTTCTTT.

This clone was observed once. The CDR3 DNA is TGTGCCAGCAGGAAAATCGGACAGGGGAACGAGCAGTACTTC. As protein: CASRKIGQGNEQYF. The chain is built from TRBV6-5 and TRBJ2-7, with 9 bases matching TRBD1. The CDR3 spans 14 residues. Losses at the gene ends were 6 bases for V and 5 bases for J; bases not matched to a gene: 8. Germline CDR1 reads MNHEY; CDR2 reads SVGAGI.

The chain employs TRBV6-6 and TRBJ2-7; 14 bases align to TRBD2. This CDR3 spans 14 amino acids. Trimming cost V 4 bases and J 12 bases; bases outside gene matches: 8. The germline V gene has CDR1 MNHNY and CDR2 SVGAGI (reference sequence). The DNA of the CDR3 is TGTGCCAGCAGTTTGCCGGGACTAGCGGGAGTAGGGTACTTC. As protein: CASSLPGLAGVGYF.

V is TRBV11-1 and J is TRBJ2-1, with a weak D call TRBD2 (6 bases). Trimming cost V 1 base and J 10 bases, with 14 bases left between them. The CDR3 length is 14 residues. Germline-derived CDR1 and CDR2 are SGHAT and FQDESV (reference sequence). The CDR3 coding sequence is TGTGCCAGCAGCTTAGACGGGAGTCTCTCCGAGCAGTTCTTC. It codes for CASSLDGSLSEQFF.

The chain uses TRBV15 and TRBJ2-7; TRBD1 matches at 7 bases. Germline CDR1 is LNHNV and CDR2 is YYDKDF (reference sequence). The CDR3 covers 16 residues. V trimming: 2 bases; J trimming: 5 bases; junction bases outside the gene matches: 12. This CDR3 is CATSRNKRGRVDEQYF. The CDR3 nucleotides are TGTGCCACCAGCAGAAACAAGAGGGGGCGTGTGGACGAGCAGTACTTC.

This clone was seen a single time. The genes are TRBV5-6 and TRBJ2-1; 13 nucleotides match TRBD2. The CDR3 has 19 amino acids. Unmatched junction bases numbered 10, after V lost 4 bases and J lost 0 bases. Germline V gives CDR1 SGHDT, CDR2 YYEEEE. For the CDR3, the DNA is TGTGCCAGCAGCCAAGGACTAGCGGGAGTAGGGTTCTCCTACAATGAGCAGTTCTTC. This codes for CASSQGLAGVGFSYNEQFF.

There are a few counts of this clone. CDR3 nucleotide sequence: TGTGCCAGTAGTCCCGTTACAGGGTCGGATGAGCAGTTCTTC. This codes for CASSPVTGSDEQFF. The chain has TRBV19 and TRBJ2-1, with D perhaps matching TRBD1 (6 bases). Germline V lookup: CDR1 LNHDA, CDR2 SQIVND (reference sequence). The CDR3 has 14 residues. V was cut by 5 bases and J by 8 bases, with 16 bases left in between.